The next 6 T cell receptor beta chains were all read from a single sample in a study of T cells in Graves' hyperthyroidism and ophthalmopathy. From RNA transcripts, TCR beta CDR3 regions were amplified. When the TCR CDR3 underwent first-round RT-PCR, the HTBI primer set was used. Using its own MiXCR run on the multiplex PCR reads, TCRdb lists one record per CDR3 protein. This table holds approximately 590,000 distinct CDR3 sequences, 40% to 55% found once. The sequenced sample was peripheral blood or thyroid tissue (not recorded which). Source of these receptors: a woman aged 18-29 years with Graves' hyperthyroidism.

Details on this clonotype: A much more abundant neighbour one base away suggests this may be a read error. The chain recombines TRBV29-1 with TRBJ1-1; no reliable D call. CDR3 size: 13 residues. Germline-derived CDR1 and CDR2 are SQVTM and ANQGSEA. DNA for the CDR3: TGCAGCGTTGTTAGAGAATTGAACATTGAAGCTTTCTTT. Translated, it gives CSVVRELNIEAFF.

The CDR3 region is CSASGDYNEQFF. DNA for the CDR3: TGCAGTGCTAGCGGGGACTACAATGAGCAGTTCTTC. The chain uses TRBV20-1 and TRBJ2-1; TRBD2 might be the D (5 bases). The CDR3 runs to 12 residues. The V gene's germline CDR1 is DFQATT and CDR2 SNEGSKA (reference sequence). V was trimmed by 3 bases and J by 3 bases, leaving 6 bases between them.

This clonotype was recorded at least ten times. The V gene is TRBV7-9, the J gene TRBJ1-1; 8 nucleotides agree with TRBD1. This CDR3 comprises 12 residues. Germline CDR1 is SEHNR and CDR2 is FQNEAQ (reference sequence). Unmatched junction bases numbered 2, after V lost 6 bases and J lost 5 bases. CDR3 in DNA: TGTGCCAGCAGAAGGACAGGGACTGAAGCTTTCTTT. Amino acids: CASRRTGTEAFF.

This chain connects TRBV7-9 to TRBJ1-2, with TRBD1 identical over 8 bases. Trimming at V came to 1 base and at J to 6 bases, leaving 7 bases not matched to a gene. The CDR3 covers 15 residues. Germline CDR1 reads SEHNR; CDR2 reads FQNEAQ (reference sequence). The CDR3 here is CASSLGQGANHGYTF. CDR3 bases: TGTGCCAGCAGCTTAGGGCAGGGGGCAAACCATGGCTACACCTTC.

The genes are TRBV5-1 and TRBJ1-2; no clear D gene. CDR3 size: 15 residues. Germline assignment: CDR1 SGHRS and CDR2 YFSETQ. Trimming removed 0 bases at V and 5 bases at J, with 14 bases between. CDR3 loop: CASSLGIGRGYGYTF. CDR3 sequence (DNA): TGCGCCAGCAGCTTGGGCATTGGGAGAGGTTATGGCTACACCTTC.

This clonotype has only a few counts. This sequence joins TRBV29-1 and TRBJ2-5; D unclear. The CDR3 runs to 10 residues. Germline lookup yields CDR1 SQVTM and CDR2 ANQGSEA. V was cut by 8 bases and J by 5 bases, with 9 bases left in between. The CDR3, as DNA: TGCAGCACCGGATATGAGACCCAGTACTTC. It yields the protein CSTGYETQYF.